The source of this TCR beta chain is a study of blood T cell repertoires in COVID-19. Study-level information: From the United States, Italy and Spain came samples of acute and convalescent COVID-19. PBMCs, B-cell-depleted T cells, or T cells were the source of the cDNA or gDNA that made up the material.

The data were produced by immunoSEQ multiplex PCR, yet TCRdb's version contains in-frame clones alone and is incomplete. The sample includes about 230,000 clones, roughly 91% seen only once; the top ten take less than 4.5%. The CDR3 sequence is 12 residues long. V shed 6 bases and J 6 bases; nucleotides not matched to a gene: 1. Living in 24 US areas, the participants were between 18 and 89 years of age. Participant reports of clinical history set cohort assignment. The sequence was collected from a woman aged 25 to 45 with acute COVID-19. Specimen: PBMCs or T cells enriched from blood (not recorded which). The chain uses TRBV23-1 and TRBJ1-4; 7 bases are shared with TRBD1. TRBV23-1 is designated an ORF whose function remains uncertain. The CDR3 DNA sequence: TGCGCCAGCAGAGACAGGGATGAAAAACTGTTTTTT. This gives the protein CASRDRDEKLFF.